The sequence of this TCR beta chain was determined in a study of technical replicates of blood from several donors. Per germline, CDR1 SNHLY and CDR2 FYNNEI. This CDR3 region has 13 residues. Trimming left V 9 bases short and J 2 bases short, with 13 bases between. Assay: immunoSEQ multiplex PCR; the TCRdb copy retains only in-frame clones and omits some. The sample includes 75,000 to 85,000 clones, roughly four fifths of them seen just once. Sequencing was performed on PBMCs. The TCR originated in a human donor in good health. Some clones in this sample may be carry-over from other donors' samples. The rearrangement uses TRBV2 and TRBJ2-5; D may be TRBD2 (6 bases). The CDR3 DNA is TGTGCCAGGACCGTAGCGGCGCAAGAGACCCAGTACTTC. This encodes CARTVAAQETQYF. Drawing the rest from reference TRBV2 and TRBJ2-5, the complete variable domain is EPEVTQTPSHQVTQMGQEVILRCVPISNHLYFYWYRQILGQKVEFLVSFYNNEISEKSEIFDDQFSVERPDGSNFTLKIRSTKLEDSAMYFCARTVAAQETQYFGPGTRLLVL.